The T cell receptor beta chain under discussion was sequenced for a study of human T cells and chemical hapten exposure. Concerning this clonotype: The antigen is not known.

Noted time point: pre-sensitization, week 0. The treatment: therapeutic diphenylcyclopropenone sensitization with weekly scalp DPC. Findings and caveats of the study: Counts of TCRs above 1 in 1000 frequency stayed unchanged with DPC sensitization.

TCRdb re-called the RACE reads with MiXCR, one entry per CDR3 protein. The table records about 260,000 distinct CDR3 sequences, 7.5% to 9% of them present only once. Germline V lookup: CDR1 MNHNY, CDR2 SVGAGI (reference sequence). The V and J ends lost 4 bases and 2 bases respectively, with 9 bases between them. CDR3 length: 13 residues. This chain connects TRBV6-6 to TRBJ2-7; no reliable D call. The specimen comprised whole blood, sampled in connection with sensitization to the hapten diphenylcyclopropenone (DPC). The TCR was taken from a woman aged 40 to 55 with alopecia areata. Some clones in this sample may be carry-over from other donors' samples. The CDR3 DNA sequence: TGTGCCAGCAGTTCTCAGACTCCCTACGAGCAGTACTTC. Translated: CASSSQTPYEQYF.